This TCR beta chain originates from a study of blood T cell repertoires in COVID-19. Turning to the study itself: Sample material is recorded as cDNA or gDNA derived from T cells, B-cell-depleted T cells, or PBMCs.

Original data processing: Reference gene primer amplification gave nucleated cell count estimates. TCRdb's copy holds only in-frame clones and misses some; the assay was immunoSEQ multiplex PCR. V, J and clone size reflect that table, while D and trimming were determined from the DNA. The sample holds some 200,000 clones; 80% to 90% are singletons and the top ten take over 3%. Sequencing input: PBMCs or T cells enriched from blood (not recorded which). This TCR came from a woman in her forties or fifties in a cohort exposed to, infected with or recovered from COVID-19 (not recorded which).

The CDR3 DNA follows: TGTGCCAGCAGCTGGGGGCGGGGGGCCAGGGAGACCCAGTACTTC. Its translation is CASSWGRGARETQYF. The rearrangement joins TRBV7-2 to TRBJ2-5, with TRBD2 identical over 8 bases. Germline values: CDR1 SGHTA, CDR2 FQGNSA. The ends lost 4 bases at V and 5 bases at J; junction bases unmatched: 9. This CDR3 spans 15 amino acids. The variable domain in full, completed from reference TRBV7-2 and TRBJ2-5, reads GAGVSQSPSNKVTEKGKDVELRCDPISGHTALYWYRQSLGQGLEFLIYFQGNSAPDKSGLPSDRFSAERTGGSVSTLTIQRTQQEDSAVYLCASSWGRGARETQYFGPGTRLLVL.